The 5 T cell receptor beta chains below all came from one sample that was sequenced in a study of blood T cell repertoires in COVID-19. Repertoires were generated with immunoSEQ multiplex PCR, while TCRdb's copy carries only in-frame clones and drops some. The data hold some 200,000 clones, with roughly 92% observed a single time. Sequencing input: peripheral blood. Every receptor here comes from a man aged 30 to 39 with COVID-19, enrolled during active disease.

This sequence joins TRBV7-9 and TRBJ1-1; 11 bases match TRBD1. The CDR3 length is 16 residues. Losses at the gene ends were 5 bases for V and 1 base for J; bases not matched to a gene: 6. The germline V gene has CDR1 SEHNR and CDR2 FQNEAQ (reference sequence). The CDR3 sequence: CASSMPGQGGNTEAFF. In DNA, the CDR3 is TGTGCCAGCAGCATGCCGGGACAGGGGGGGAACACTGAAGCTTTCTTT.

The V gene is TRBV28, the J gene TRBJ2-3; TRBD2 agrees at 10 bases. CDR1 and CDR2 from the germline V gene are MDHEN and SYDVKM. This CDR3 is 16 amino acids long. The J segment lost 2 bases and the V segment lost 3 bases, leaving 5 bases of the junction unmatched. This chain's CDR3 is CASSFPAGGITDTQYF. In DNA, the CDR3 is TGTGCCAGCAGTTTCCCAGCGGGGGGGATCACAGATACGCAGTATTTT.

V is TRBV2 and J is TRBJ1-2; perhaps TRBD1 as D (6 bases). Germline lookup yields CDR1 SNHLY and CDR2 FYNNEI. This CDR3 is 13 amino acids long. With 6 bases removed from V and 8 bases from J, the gap between germline ends came to 16 bases. The DNA for the CDR3 is TGTGCCAGCAGCCTCCAGGGGTCAGGGGGCTACACCTTC. Its translation: CASSLQGSGGYTF.

The J gene is TRBJ1-3, the V gene TRBV5-1; 7 bases are a match to TRBD1. The CDR3 is 16 residues long. V lost 0 bases and J lost 3; bases outside the gene matches: 6. Germline V gene sequence: CDR1 SGHRS, CDR2 YFSETQ. CDR3 sequence (DNA): TGCGCCAGCAGCTTGGGAGCAGGGGGATATGGAAACACCATATATTTT. It translates to CASSLGAGGYGNTIYF.

The rearrangement links TRBV11-2 to TRBJ1-2, with D uncertain. This CDR3 has 14 amino acids. The germline CDR1 and CDR2 sequences are SGHAT and FQNNGV. Trimming pared 5 bases from V and 6 bases from J, leaving 16 bases between. CDR3 loop: CASSPRGGKDGYTF. The DNA for the CDR3 is TGTGCCAGCAGCCCCCGAGGAGGGAAGGATGGCTACACCTTC.